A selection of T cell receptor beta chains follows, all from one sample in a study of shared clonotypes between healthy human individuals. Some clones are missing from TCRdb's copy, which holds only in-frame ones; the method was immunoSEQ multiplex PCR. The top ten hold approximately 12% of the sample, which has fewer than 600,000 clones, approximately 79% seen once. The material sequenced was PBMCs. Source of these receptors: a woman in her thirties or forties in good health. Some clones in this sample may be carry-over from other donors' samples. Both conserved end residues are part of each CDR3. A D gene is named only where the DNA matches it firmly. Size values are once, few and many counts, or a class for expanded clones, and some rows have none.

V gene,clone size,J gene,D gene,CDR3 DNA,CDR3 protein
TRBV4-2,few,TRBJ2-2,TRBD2,TGTGCCAGCAGCCACGGTGTAGCGGGATGGGACACCGGGGAGCTGTTTTTT,CASSHGVAGWDTGELFF
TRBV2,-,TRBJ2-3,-,TGTGCCAGCAAGGCGGGGAGCACAGATACGCAGTATTTT,CASKAGSTDTQYF
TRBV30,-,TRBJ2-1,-,TGTGCCTGGAGTGTGGGCAATGAGCAGTTCTTC,CAWSVGNEQFF
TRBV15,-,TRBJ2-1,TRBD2,TGTGCCACCAGCACGAGACTAGCGGGAGTCGCGGATGAGCAGTTCTTC,CATSTRLAGVADEQFF
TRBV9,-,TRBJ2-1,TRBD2,TGTGCCAGCAGCGTCGGGGGACTAGCGGGGAACAATGAGCAGTTCTTC,CASSVGGLAGNNEQFF
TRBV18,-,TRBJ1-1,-,TGTGCCAGCTCACCCTCGGACGGAATGAACACTGAAGCTCTCTTT,CASSPSDGMNTEALF
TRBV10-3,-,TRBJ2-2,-,TGTGCCATCAGTGAGTCGGAACGGAACACCGGGGAGCTGTTTTTT,CAISESERNTGELFF
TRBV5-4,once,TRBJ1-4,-,TGTGCCAGCAGCTTGTCCCAGGGCCCTAATGAAAAACTGTTTTTT,CASSLSQGPNEKLFF
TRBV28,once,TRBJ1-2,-,TGTGCCAGCACCGACGGATTGGGGGGTAGTTATGGCTACACCTTC,CASTDGLGGSYGYTF
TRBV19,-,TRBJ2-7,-,TGTGCCAGTAGTCCTAGAGGGGACCAGGCGGTCTACGAGCAGTACTTC,CASSPRGDQAVYEQYF
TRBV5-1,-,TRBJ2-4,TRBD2,TGCGCCAGCAGCTTGGCGCGGGAGAAAAACATTCAGTACTTC,CASSLAREKNIQYF
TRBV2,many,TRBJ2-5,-,TGTGCCAGCAGTCCCCGGGTAGAGGGAGAGACCCAGTACTTC,CASSPRVEGETQYF
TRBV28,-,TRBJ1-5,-,TGTGCCAGCAGTGGGGCGGGAAACAATCAGCCCCAGCATTTT,CASSGAGNNQPQHF
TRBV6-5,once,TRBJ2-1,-,TGTGCCATGGAGGAAGGTCGGAGCGATGAGCAGTTCTTC,CAMEEGRSDEQFF
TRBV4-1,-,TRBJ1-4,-,TGCGCCAGCAGCCAGTCTGGTAGGAATGAAAAACTGTTTTTT,CASSQSGRNEKLFF
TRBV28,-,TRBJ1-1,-,TGTGCCAGCAGTCCCGACAGGCGATACACTGAAGCTTTCTTT,CASSPDRRYTEAFF
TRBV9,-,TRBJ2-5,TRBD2,TGTGCCAGCAGCGCCTCTAGCGGGAGGGAAGAGACCCAGTACTTC,CASSASSGREETQYF
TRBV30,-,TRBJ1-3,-,TGTGCCTGGAGTGTAGCCCGAAACACCATATATTTT,CAWSVARNTIYF
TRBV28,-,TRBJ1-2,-,TGTGCCAGCAGTCCCACGGCCGGGGGGGGCTACACCTTC,CASSPTAGGGYTF
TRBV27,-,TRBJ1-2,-,TGTGCCAGCAAATCGGACAGCACCTATGGCTACACCTTC,CASKSDSTYGYTF
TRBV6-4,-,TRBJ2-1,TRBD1,TGTGCCAGCAGTCCCTACTCGCAGGGGGCCCGGGGCAATGAGCAGTTCTTC,CASSPYSQGARGNEQFF
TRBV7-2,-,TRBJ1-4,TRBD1,TGTGCCAGCAGCCTTAGGGCAGGGGGAAGCTTGAAACTGTTTTTT,CASSLRAGGSLKLFF
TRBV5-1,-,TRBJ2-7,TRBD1,TGCGCCAGCAGCTTGGGAGGACAGGGGTCCTACGAGCAGTACTTC,CASSLGGQGSYEQYF
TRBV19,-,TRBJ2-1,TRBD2,TGTGCCAGTAGCGGACTAGCGGATTACAATGAGCAGTTCTTC,CASSGLADYNEQFF
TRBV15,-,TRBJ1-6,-,TGTGCCACCAGCAGTTTTGGGCCTCTCTCTAATTCACCCCTCCACTTT,CATSSFGPLSNSPLHF
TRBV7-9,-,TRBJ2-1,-,TGTGCCAGCAGCTTAGGGACGGATCCAAATGAGCAGTTCTTC,CASSLGTDPNEQFF
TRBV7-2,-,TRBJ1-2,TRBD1,TGTGCCAGCAGCGCCGGCGGGACAGGGGCGCACTACTATGGCTACACCTTC,CASSAGGTGAHYYGYTF
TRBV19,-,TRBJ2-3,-,TGTGCCAGTATGGCGATGGGACGCTCAGATACGCAGTATTTT,CASMAMGRSDTQYF
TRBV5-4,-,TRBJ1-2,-,TGTGCCAGCATCAAGGGTGGCAGCCAATACCATGGGGGCTACACCTTC,CASIKGGSQYHGGYTF
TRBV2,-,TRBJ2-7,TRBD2,TGTGCCAGCATACCGGGGGGGACAACCTACGAGCAGTACTTC,CASIPGGTTYEQYF
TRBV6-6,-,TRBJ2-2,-,TGTGCCAGCAGCCCAGCGGAGGCCGGGGAGCTGTTTTTT,CASSPAEAGELFF
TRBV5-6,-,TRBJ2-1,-,TGTGCCAGCAGTATTATGGGGCCCTACAATGAGCAGTTCTTC,CASSIMGPYNEQFF
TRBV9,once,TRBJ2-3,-,TGTGCCAGCAGCGTAGGAACCTCCAGCACAGATACGCAGTATTTT,CASSVGTSSTDTQYF
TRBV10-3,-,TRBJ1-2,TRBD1,TGTGCCATCAATACGGGACAGAGCTATGGCTACACCTTC,CAINTGQSYGYTF
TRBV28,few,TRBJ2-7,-,TGTGCCAGCCCCCTCCAGGGAACCGTCTGCGAGCAGTACTTC,CASPLQGTVCEQYF
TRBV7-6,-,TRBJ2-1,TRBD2,TGTGCCAGCAGCTCGGGACTAGCGTACAATGAGCAGTTCTTC,CASSSGLAYNEQFF
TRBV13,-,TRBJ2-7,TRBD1,TGTGCCAGCAGCAGAACAGGGGGTTCCTACGAGCAGTACTTC,CASSRTGGSYEQYF
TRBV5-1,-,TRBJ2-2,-,TGCGCCAGCAGCTTGGTAGAGGGGGACACCGGGGAGCTGTTTTTT,CASSLVEGDTGELFF
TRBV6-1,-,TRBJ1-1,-,TGTGCCAGCAGTGAACTGGGGTCTGAAGCTTTCTTT,CASSELGSEAFF
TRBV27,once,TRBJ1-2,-,TGTGCCAGCAGTTTTCCCCAAACCGGGACAAGGAACTATGGCTACACCTTC,CASSFPQTGTRNYGYTF
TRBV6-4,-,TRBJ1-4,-,TGTGCCAGCATCCAAACCCCTGGTCGCCAAAATGAAAAACTGTTTTTT,CASIQTPGRQNEKLFF
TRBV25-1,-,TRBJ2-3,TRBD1,TGTGCCAGCAGTGATGGCAGGGGGACAGATACGCAGTATTTT,CASSDGRGTDTQYF
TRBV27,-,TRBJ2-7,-,TGTGCAAGCCGGGATGCGGGGACCTCCTACGAGCAGTACTTC,CASRDAGTSYEQYF
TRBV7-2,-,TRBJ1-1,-,TGTGCCAGCAGCTTAGATTCGGGCCTAAACACTGAAGCTTTCTTT,CASSLDSGLNTEAFF
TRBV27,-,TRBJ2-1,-,TGTGCCAGCAGCCCGAGGTCTGGCAATGAGCAGTTCTTC,CASSPRSGNEQFF
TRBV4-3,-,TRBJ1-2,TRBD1,TGCACCAGCAGCCAAGATGGGACAGGGGACTATGGCTACACCTTC,CTSSQDGTGDYGYTF
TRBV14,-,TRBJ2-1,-,TGTGCCAGCAGCCCATGGGGCCCGGGAGCCAATGAGCAGTTCTTC,CASSPWGPGANEQFF
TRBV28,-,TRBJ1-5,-,TGTGCCAGCAGTTACACTCAGCCCCAGCATTTT,CASSYTQPQHF
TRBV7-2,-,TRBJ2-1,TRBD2,TGTGCCAGCAGCTCGAGACTAGCGGGAGGGCCGGGGAATGAGCAGTTCTTC,CASSSRLAGGPGNEQFF
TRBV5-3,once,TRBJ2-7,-,TGTGCCAGAAGTCCGGGTCCCGAGCAGTACTTC,CARSPGPEQYF
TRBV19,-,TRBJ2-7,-,TGTGCCAGTAGTATAGATCATGAAGGTCCCGAGCAGTACTTC,CASSIDHEGPEQYF
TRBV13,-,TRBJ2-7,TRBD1,TGTGCCAGCAGCCGCCAGGGGGCCCTCGAGCAGTACTTC,CASSRQGALEQYF
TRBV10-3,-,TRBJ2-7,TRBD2,TGTGCCATCAGTGGGAGACAGGGGGAGACTAGCGGGAGCTACGAGCAGTACTTC,CAISGRQGETSGSYEQYF
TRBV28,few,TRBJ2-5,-,TGTGCCAGCAGTCCTGGGCTTGGGGAGACCCAGTACTTC,CASSPGLGETQYF